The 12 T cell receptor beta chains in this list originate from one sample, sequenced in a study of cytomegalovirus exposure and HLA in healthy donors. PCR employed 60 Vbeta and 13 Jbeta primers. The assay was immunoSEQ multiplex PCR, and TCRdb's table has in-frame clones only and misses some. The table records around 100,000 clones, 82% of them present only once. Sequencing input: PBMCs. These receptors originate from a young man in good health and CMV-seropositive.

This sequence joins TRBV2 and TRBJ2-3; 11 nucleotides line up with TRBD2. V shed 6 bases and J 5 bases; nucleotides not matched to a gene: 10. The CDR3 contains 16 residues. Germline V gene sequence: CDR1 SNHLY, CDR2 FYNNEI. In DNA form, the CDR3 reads TGTGCCAGCAGCCATAGCGGGAGGGCCTCAGTAGATACGCAGTATTTT. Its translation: CASSHSGRASVDTQYF.

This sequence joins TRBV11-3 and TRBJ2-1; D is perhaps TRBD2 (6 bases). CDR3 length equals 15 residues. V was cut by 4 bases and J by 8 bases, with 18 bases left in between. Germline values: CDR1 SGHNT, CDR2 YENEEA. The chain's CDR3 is CASSSAGTQAHEQFF. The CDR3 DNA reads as TGTGCCAGCAGCTCCGCCGGGACTCAAGCCCATGAGCAGTTCTTC.

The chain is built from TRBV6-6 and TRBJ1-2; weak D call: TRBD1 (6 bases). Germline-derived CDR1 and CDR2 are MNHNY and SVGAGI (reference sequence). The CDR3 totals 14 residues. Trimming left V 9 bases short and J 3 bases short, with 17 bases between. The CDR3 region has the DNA TGTGCCAGTACAAATCCATACAGGGACTATGGCTACACCTTC. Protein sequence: CASTNPYRDYGYTF.

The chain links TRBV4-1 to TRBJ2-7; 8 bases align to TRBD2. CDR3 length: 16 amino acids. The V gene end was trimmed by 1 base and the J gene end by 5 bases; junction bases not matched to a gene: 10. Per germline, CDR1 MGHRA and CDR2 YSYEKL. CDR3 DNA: TGCGCCAGCAGCCAAGGACCGGCGGGGGGTCGCAACGAGCAGTACTTC. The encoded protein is CASSQGPAGGRNEQYF.

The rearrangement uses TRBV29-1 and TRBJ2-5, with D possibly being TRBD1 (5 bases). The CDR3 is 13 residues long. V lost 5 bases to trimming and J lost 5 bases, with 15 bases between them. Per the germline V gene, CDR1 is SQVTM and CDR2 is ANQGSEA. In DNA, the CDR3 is TGCAGCGTTTCAGGGTCAAGACTGGAGACCCAGTACTTC. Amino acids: CSVSGSRLETQYF. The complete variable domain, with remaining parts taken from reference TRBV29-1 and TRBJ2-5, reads SAVISQKPSRDICQRGTSLTIQCQVDSQVTMMFWYRQQPGQSLTLIATANQGSEATYESGFVIDKFPISRPNLTFSTLTVSNMSPEDSSIYLCSVSGSRLETQYFGPGTRLLVL.

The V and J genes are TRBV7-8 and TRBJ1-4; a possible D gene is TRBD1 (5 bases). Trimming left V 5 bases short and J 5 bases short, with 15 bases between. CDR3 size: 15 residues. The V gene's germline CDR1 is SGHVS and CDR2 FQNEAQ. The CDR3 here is CASSPMRTNNEKLFF. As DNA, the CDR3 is TGTGCCAGCAGCCCAATGCGGACAAACAATGAAAAACTGTTTTTT.

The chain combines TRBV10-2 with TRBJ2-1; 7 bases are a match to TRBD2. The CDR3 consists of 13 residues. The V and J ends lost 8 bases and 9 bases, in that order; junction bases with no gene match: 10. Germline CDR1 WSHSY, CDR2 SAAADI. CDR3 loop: CASGWTRSSEQFF. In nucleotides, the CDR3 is TGCGCCAGCGGGTGGACTAGGTCATCTGAGCAGTTCTTC.

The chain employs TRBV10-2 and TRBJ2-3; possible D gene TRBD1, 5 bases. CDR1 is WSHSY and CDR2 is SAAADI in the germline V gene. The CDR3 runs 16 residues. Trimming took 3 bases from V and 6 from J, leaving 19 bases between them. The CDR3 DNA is TGCGCCAGCAGTGACGCCCCTCTATGGGGCGGCGATACGCAGTATTTT. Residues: CASSDAPLWGGDTQYF.

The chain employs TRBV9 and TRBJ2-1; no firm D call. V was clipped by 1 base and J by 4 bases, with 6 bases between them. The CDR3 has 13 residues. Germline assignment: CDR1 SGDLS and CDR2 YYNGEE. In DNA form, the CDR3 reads TGTGCCAGCAGCGTAAGTAGATACAATGAGCAGTTCTTC. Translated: CASSVSRYNEQFF.

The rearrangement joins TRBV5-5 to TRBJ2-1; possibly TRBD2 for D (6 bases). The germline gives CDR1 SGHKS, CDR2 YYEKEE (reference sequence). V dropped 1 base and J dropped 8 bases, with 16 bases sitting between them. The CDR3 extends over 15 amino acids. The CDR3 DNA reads TGTGCCAGCAGCTTGATGGCAGAAGCTAGCGATGAGCAGTTCTTC. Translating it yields CASSLMAEASDEQFF.

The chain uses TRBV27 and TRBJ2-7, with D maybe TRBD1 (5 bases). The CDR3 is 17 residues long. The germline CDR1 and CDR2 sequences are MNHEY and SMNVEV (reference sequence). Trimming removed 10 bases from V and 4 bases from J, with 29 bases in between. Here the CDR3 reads CATSDPNFSDISYEQYV. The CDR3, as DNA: TGTGCCACCAGCGACCCCAATTTTTCGGACATAAGTTACGAGCAGTACGTC.

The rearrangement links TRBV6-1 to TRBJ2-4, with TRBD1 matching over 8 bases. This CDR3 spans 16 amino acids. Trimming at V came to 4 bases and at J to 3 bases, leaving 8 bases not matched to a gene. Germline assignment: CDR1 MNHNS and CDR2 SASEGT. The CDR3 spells CASSVYGQGGKNIQYF. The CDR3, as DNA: TGTGCCAGCAGTGTATATGGACAGGGAGGCAAAAACATTCAGTACTTC.